The clone carrying this T cell receptor (beta chain) was found many times. Germline CDR1 and CDR2: KGHDR and SFDVKD. Trimming shortened V by 7 bases and J by 5 bases, and 10 bases separated the two germline ends. This CDR3 contains 13 residues. These data belong to a study of patients and donors after allogeneic stem cell transplantation. TCRdb fed the RT-PCR reads into MiXCR, producing one record per CDR3 protein. The sample lists hundreds of thousands of distinct CDR3 sequences; more than 15% were seen once. This chain uses TRBV24-1 with TRBJ2-2, with TRBD2 as a possible D gene (5 bases). The sample consisted of blood, either unsorted or a sorted T cell fraction (not recorded which). This TCR was recovered from a human donor who was either an allogeneic HSCT recipient or a stem cell or donor lymphocyte infusion donor (not recorded which). It is not recorded whose cells these are; they may come from a transplant donor. The CDR3 DNA sequence: TGTGCCACCAGGGGTAGCGCTACCGGGGAGCTGTTTTTT. Amino acid sequence: CATRGSATGELFF.